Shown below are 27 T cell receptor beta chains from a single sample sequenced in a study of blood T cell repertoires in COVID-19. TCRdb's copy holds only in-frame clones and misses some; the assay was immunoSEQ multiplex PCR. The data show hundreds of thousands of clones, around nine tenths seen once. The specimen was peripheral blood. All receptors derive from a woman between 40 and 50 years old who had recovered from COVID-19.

The CDR3 reads CASSYPRDTLGGYTF. The CDR3 DNA reads as TGTGCCAGTAGTTACCCCCGGGACACCCTGGGAGGCTACACCTTC. This chain links TRBV19 with TRBJ1-2, with D tentatively TRBD1 (6 bases). The CDR3 length is 15 residues. The V gene's germline CDR1 is LNHDA and CDR2 SQIVND (reference sequence). Trimming removed 5 bases at V and 8 bases at J, with 21 bases between.

CDR3 coding DNA: TGTGCCAGCAGTTACTCAATGAGGGACAGGGGAAAGGGCTACACCTTC. As protein: CASSYSMRDRGKGYTF. The chain combines TRBV6-2 or TRBV6-3 with TRBJ1-2; 10 bases map to TRBD1. The germline V gene encodes CDR1 MNHEY and CDR2 SVGEGT. The CDR3 extends over 16 amino acids. V was clipped by 0 bases and J by 8 bases; unmatched bases: 9.

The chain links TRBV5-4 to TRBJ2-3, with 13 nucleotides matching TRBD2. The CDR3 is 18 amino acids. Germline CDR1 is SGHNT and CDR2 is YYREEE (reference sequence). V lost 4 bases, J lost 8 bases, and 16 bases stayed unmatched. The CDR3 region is CASSTLAGGTWGAGTQYF. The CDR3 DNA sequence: TGTGCCAGCAGCACACTAGCGGGAGGGACCTGGGGGGCAGGTACGCAGTATTTT.

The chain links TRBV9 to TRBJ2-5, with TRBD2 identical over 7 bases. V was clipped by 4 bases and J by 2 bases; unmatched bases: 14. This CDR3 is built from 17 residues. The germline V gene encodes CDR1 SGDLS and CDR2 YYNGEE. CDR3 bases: TGTGCCAGCAGCTCCCACCCGGGAGGTACCCCACAAGAGACCCAGTACTTC. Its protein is CASSSHPGGTPQETQYF.

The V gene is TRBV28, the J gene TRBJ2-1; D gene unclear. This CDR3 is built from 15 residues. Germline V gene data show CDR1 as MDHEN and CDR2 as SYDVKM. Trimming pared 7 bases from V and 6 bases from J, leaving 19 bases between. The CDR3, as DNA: TGTGCCAGCACCTTGGGTCGACGAGGCTTCAATGAGCAGTTCTTC. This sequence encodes CASTLGRRGFNEQFF.

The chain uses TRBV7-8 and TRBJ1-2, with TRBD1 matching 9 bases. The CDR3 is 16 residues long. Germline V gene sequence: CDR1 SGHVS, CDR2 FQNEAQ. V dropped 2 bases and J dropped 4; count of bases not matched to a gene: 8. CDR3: CASSLRRGTGLYGYTF. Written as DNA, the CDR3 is TGTGCCAGCAGCTTAAGAAGAGGGACAGGGCTCTATGGCTACACCTTC.

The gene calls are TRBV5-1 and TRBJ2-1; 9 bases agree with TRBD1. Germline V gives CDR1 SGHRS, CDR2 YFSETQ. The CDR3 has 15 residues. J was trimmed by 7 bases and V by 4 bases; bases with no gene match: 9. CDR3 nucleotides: TGCGCCAGCAGCCGTTTCGGGGACAGGGTTAATGAGCAGTTCTTC. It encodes CASSRFGDRVNEQFF.

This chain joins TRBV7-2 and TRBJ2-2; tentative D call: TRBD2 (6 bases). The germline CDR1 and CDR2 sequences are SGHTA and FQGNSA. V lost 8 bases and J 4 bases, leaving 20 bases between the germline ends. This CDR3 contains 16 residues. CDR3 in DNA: TGTGCCAGCTCGCATCCGGGAGATCCCCTCACCGGGGAGCTGTTTTTT. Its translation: CASSHPGDPLTGELFF.

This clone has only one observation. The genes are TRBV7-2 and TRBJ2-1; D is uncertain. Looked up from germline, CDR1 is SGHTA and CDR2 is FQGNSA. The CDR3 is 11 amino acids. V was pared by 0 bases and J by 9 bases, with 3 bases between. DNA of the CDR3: TGTGCCAGCAGCTTAGCGGCTGAGCAGTTCTTC. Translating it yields CASSLAAEQFF.

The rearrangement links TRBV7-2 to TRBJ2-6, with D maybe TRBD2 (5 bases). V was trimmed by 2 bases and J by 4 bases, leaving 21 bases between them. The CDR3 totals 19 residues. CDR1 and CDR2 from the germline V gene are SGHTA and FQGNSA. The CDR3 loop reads CASSLSQSGMGRGANVLTF. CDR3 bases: TGTGCCAGCAGCTTATCCCAAAGCGGTATGGGCAGAGGGGCCAACGTCCTGACTTTC.

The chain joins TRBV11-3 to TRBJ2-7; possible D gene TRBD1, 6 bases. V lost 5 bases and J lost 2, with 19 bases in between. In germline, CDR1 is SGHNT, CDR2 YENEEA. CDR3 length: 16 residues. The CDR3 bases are TGTGCCAGCAGCCAATCCCTCCCTTACAGGGCCTACGAGCAGTACTTC. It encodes CASSQSLPYRAYEQYF.

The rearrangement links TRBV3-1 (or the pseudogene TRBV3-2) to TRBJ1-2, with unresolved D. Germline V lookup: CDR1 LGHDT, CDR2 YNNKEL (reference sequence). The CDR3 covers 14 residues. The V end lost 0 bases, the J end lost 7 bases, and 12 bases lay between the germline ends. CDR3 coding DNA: TGTGCCAGCAGCCAAGATCGAGGGTTGGGTGGCTACACCTTC. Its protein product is CASSQDRGLGGYTF.

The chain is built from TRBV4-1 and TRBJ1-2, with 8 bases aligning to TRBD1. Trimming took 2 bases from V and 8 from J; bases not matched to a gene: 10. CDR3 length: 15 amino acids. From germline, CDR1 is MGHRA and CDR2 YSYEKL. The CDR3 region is CASSQSGTGLRGYTF. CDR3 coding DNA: TGCGCCAGCAGCCAATCCGGGACAGGCCTAAGGGGCTACACCTTC.

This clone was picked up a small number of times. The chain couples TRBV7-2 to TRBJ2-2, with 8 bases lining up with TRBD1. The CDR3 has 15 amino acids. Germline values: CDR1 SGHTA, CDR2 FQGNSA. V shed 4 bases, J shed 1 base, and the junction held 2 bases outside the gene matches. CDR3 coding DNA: TGTGCCAGCAGCTGGGACAGGAGGAACACCGGGGAGCTGTTTTTT. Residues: CASSWDRRNTGELFF.

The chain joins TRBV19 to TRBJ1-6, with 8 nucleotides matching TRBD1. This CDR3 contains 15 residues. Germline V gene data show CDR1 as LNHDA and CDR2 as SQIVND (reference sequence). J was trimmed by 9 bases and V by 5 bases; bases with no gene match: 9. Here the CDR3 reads CASSWGQVGSSPLHF. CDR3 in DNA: TGTGCCAGTAGTTGGGGACAGGTGGGGAGTTCACCCCTCCACTTT.

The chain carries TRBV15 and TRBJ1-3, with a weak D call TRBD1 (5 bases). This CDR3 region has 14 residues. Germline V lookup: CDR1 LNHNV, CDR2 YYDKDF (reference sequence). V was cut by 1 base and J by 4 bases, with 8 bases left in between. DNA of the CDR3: TGTGCCACCAGCAGAGGGGGGGAAGGAAACACCATATATTTT. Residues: CATSRGGEGNTIYF. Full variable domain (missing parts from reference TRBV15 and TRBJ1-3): DAMVIQNPRYQVTQFGKPVTLSCSQTLNHNVMYWYQQKSSQAPKLLFHYYDKDFNNEADTPDNFQSRRPNTSFCFLDIRSPGLGDTAMYLCATSRGGEGNTIYFGEGSWLTVV.

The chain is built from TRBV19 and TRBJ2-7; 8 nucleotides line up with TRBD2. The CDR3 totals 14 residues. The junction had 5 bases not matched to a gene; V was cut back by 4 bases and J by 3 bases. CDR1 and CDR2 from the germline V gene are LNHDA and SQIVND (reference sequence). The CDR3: CASSSGRTNYEQYF. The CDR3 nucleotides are TGTGCCAGTAGTAGCGGGAGGACCAACTACGAGCAGTACTTC.

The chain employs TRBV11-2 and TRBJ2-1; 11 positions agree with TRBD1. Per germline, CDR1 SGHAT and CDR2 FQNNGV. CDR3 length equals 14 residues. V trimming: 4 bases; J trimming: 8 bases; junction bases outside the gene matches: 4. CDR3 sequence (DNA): TGTGCCAGCAGCTGGACAGGGGGCGGCGATGAGCAGTTCTTC. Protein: CASSWTGGGDEQFF.

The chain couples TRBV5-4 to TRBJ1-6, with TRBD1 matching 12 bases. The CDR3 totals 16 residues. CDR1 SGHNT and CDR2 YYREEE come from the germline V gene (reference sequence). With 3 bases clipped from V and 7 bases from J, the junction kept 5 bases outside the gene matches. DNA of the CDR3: TGTGCCAGCAGCTGGGGGGACAGGGGGCGGAATTCACCCCTCCACTTT. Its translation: CASSWGDRGRNSPLHF.

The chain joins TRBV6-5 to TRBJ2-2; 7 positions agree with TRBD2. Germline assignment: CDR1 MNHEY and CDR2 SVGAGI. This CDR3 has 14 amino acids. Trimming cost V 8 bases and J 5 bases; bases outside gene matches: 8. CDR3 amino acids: CASRRGGPTGELFF. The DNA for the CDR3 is TGTGCCAGCCGAAGGGGAGGGCCTACCGGGGAGCTGTTTTTT.

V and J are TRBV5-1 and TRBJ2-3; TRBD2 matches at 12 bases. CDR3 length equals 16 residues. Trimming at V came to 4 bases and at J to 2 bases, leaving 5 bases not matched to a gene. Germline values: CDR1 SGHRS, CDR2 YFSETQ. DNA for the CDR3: TGCGCCAGCAGCCAGGGACTAGCGGGCCTCACAGATACGCAGTATTTT. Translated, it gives CASSQGLAGLTDTQYF.

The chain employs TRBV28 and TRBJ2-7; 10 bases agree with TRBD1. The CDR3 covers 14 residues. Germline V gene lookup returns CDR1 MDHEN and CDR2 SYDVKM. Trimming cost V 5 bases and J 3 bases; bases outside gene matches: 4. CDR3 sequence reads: CASSPTGGGYEQYF. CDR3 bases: TGTGCCAGCAGTCCGACAGGGGGCGGCTACGAGCAGTACTTC.

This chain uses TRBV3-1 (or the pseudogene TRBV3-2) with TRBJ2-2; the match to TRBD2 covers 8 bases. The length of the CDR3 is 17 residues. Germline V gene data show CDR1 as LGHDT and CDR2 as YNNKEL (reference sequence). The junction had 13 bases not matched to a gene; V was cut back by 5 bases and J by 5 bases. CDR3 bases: TGTGCCAGCAGCACCATAGCGGGGCCCAGTGGGACCGGGGAGCTGTTTTTT. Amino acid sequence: CASSTIAGPSGTGELFF.

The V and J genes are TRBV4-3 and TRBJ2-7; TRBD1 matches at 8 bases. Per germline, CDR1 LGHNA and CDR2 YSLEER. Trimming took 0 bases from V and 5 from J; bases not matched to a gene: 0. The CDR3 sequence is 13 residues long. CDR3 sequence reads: CASSQDRGHEQYF. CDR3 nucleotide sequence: TGCGCCAGCAGCCAAGACAGGGGGCACGAGCAGTACTTC.

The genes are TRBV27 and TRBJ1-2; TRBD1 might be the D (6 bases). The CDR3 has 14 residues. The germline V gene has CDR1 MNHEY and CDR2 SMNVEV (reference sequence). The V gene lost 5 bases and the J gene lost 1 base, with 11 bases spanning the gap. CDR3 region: CASSLLGGNYGYTF. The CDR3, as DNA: TGTGCCAGCAGTCTCTTAGGGGGTAACTATGGCTACACCTTC.

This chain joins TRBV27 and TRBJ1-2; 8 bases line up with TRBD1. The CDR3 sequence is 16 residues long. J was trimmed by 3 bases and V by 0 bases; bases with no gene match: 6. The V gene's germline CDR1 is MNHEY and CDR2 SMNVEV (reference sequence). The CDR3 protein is CASSLSTRGRDYGYTF. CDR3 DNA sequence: TGTGCCAGCAGTTTATCGACCAGGGGGCGCGACTATGGCTACACCTTC.

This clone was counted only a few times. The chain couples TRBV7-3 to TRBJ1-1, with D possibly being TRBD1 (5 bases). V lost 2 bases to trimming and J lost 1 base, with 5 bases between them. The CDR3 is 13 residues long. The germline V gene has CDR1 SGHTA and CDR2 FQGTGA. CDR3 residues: CASSLQGNTEAFF. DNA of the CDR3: TGTGCCAGCAGCTTACAGGGGAACACTGAAGCTTTCTTT.